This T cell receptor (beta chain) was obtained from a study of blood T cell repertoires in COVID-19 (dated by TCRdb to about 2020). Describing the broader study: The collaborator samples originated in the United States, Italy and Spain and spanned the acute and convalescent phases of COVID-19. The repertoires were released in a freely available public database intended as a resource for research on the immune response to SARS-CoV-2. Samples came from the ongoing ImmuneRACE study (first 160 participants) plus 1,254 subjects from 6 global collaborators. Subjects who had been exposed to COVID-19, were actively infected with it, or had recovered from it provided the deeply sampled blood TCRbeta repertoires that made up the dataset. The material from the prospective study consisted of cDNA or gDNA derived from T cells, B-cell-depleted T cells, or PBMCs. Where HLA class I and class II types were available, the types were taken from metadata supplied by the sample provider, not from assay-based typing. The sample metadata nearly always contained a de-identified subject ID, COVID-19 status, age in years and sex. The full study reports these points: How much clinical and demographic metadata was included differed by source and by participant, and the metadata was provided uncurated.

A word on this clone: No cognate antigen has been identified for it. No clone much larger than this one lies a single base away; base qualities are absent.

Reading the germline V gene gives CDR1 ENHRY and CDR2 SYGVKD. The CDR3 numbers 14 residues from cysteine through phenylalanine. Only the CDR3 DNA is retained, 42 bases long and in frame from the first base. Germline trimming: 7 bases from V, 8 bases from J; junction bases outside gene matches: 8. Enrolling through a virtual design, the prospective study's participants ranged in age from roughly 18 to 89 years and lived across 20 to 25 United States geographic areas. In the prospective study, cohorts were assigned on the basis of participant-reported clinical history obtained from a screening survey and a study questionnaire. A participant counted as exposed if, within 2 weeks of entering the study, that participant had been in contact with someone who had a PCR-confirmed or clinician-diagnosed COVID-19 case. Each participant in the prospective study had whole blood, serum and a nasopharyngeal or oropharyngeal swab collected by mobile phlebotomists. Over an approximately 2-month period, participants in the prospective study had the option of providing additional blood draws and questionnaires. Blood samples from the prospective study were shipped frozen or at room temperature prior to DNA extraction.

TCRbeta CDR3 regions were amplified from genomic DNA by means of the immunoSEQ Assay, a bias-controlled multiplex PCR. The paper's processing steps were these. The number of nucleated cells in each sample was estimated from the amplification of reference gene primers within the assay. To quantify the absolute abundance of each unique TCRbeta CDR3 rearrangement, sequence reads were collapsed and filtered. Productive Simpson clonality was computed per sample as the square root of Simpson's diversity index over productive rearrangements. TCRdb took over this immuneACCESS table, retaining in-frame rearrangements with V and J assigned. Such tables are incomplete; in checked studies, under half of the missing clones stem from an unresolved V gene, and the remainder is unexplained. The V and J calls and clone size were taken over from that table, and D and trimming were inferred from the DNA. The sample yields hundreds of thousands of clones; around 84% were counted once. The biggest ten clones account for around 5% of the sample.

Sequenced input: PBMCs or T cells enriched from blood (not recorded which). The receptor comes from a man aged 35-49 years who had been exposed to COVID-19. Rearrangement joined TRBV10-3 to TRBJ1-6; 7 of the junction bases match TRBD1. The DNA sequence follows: TGTGCCATCAAAGCGACAGGGAAGGATTCACCCCTCCACTTT. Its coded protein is CAIKATGKDSPLHF.